This TCR beta chain comes out of a study of blood T cells in healthy people across ages (dated by TCRdb to about 2015). About the full investigation: Template switching captured roughly one uniquely barcoded TCR beta cDNA molecule per two T cells in model experiments. Age-related changes in TCR beta repertoire diversity were measured in the study by deep sequencing normalized with unique cDNA molecular identifiers. Four age groups were formed from the donors: young (average 16 years), middle-aged (roughly 38), aged (about 62) and long-lived (less than 85). For two donors (one aged 18 to 30 and one aged 80 or older), the study analyzed two additional independent replicas of 1 million unique cDNA reads from the same blood draw. The full study reports these points: As age increased, observed TCR beta diversity per million T cells dropped in a roughly linear way, and a significant reduction was already evident by age roughly 40. Total diversity estimates from one million sequenced T cells were considered lower bounds and underestimates. Compared with the aged group, the long-lived group had more naive CD4+ T cells, fewer expanded clones and increased TCR diversity, suggesting age selection. The percentage of naive T cells measured by flow cytometry correlated strongly with observed TCR beta diversity. Since profiling was done on bulk unsorted PBMCs, naive and antigen-experienced compartments could not be conclusively compared. Because donor CMV infection status was unknown, age-related changes in expanded clonotypes were potentially confounded.

V is trimmed back by 1 base and J by 5 bases, and the junction contains 4 bases that no gene match accounts for. The germline V gene (reference sequence) specifies SEHNR as CDR1 and FQNEAQ as CDR2. Including the terminal cysteine and phenylalanine, the CDR3 comprises 14 residues. Only the CDR3 part of the read is kept: 42 bases, read in frame from the first base. In its sample, this clonotype was seen a few times. It has no known antigen specificity. Base qualities are not recorded, but no much larger clone differs from it by a single base. Systemically healthy Caucasian individuals from Russia, around 38 in total and aged roughly 6 to 90 years, were included as donors. Ten milliliters of peripheral blood were collected from each donor into EDTA-treated Vacutainer tubes. Ficoll-Paque density-gradient centrifugation was used to isolate PBMCs, with at least 7 million obtained per sample. Total RNA was extracted from PBMCs with Trizol reagent, with at least 5 micrograms obtained per sample. For every donor, an aliquot of PBMCs went through flow cytometry to measure the percentages of naive CD45RAhigh/CD27high T cells.

Libraries were built with 5' RACE. The run used an Illumina HiSeq 2500. A second PCR of roughly 7 to 12 cycles was run with a J-beta primer mix and a sample-barcoded 5' primer. A template-switch 5' adaptor carrying 12 random nucleotides introduced a unique molecular identifier onto each TCR beta cDNA molecule. Each sample yielded at least 3 million CDR3-containing paired-end reads. All of the RNA was converted into first-strand cDNA using the Mint cDNA synthesis kit, with a TRBC-specific oligonucleotide serving as the primer. Following uracil-DNA glycosylase treatment, all cDNA underwent a first 18-cycle PCR with the universal primers M1SS and BC2_uni_R. In the paper's pipeline: Each sample was normalized by randomly selecting 1 million high-quality reads, each carrying a distinct molecular identifier. Instead of being binned into consensus sequences, reads with shared molecular identifiers were discarded. MiTCR, run with a Q25 quality threshold and the strictest error-elimination algorithm, handled CDR3 identification, clonotype clustering and error correction. Lower-bound total TCR beta diversity was estimated with a nonparametric unseen species model using Euler transformation. TCRdb reran the public reads through fastp at Q25 and MiXCR, keeping productive beta chains. Entries are consolidated by CDR3 protein sequence, retaining the most common genes and DNA. Here the V and J calls rest on TCRdb's processing, not on the authors' analysis. The sample table records 750,000 or so distinct CDR3 sequences; just under 25% of these occur just once. 9.4% of the sample is held by the ten biggest clonotypes.

The data were also submitted as part of a second study, on T cells of mothers and their children. From the second report: The donors were nine systemically healthy Caucasian individuals, made up of three mothers and their six children. cDNA synthesis consumed the entire amount of extracted RNA, loaded at approximately 1.6 ug RNA in each 15 ul reaction. In the second PCR, sample barcodes and 2-4 random nucleotides were introduced via the M1S primer. Each mother yielded over 8.5 million TCR beta CDR3 reads and each child 3 million to 3.5 million reads. Thymic selection similarly shapes TCR recombination output in related and unrelated pairs, with minor effect from inherited differences. Normalized repertoire overlap was always found to be slightly, but never significantly, higher in related mother-child pairs than in unrelated mother-child pairs. No persistent microchimeric T cell clones were detected, at a sensitivity of 90 to 100 clones per million clonotypes. To look for features that set related mother-child pairs apart from unrelated individuals, the researchers ran deep NGS to compare the TCR beta repertoires of mothers and children. Mothers averaged around 43 +/- 4 years of age and children averaged roughly 10 +/- 4 years. After adapters were ligated using NEBNext reagents, the libraries underwent 100+100 nt paired-end sequencing on an Illumina HiSeq 2000. To prevent cross-contamination, the mother and child libraries were prepared a month apart and were sequenced in separate runs. For each donor, between about 450,000 and 2,300,000 distinct TCR beta clonotypes were identified. Naive TCR beta clonotypes were estimated from low-frequency clonotypes matched to each donor's FACS-determined naive share, without sorting.

Material: blood. The rearranged chain carries TRBV7-9 and TRBJ2-5; 7 bases in between match TRBD2. This sequence was found in a boy aged 10-17 years in good health. The nucleotides are TGTGCCAGCAGCTTAGTTCCCGGGAGGGAGACCCAGTACTTC. Translated, it reads CASSLVPGRETQYF.